The text below deals with one T cell receptor beta chain. From the RT-PCR reads, TCRdb called clonotypes with MiXCR, one entry per CDR3 protein. The sample holds under 850,000 distinct CDR3 sequences, about 18% seen once. This sample stems from a study of response to subunit inactivated influenza vaccine. Germline V gene data show CDR1 as MRHNA and CDR2 as SNTAGT. There are 15 residues in the CDR3. Trimming removed 5 bases from V and 5 bases from J; junction bases left unmatched: 3. Sequencing used PBMCs from blood, obtained roughly 5 days after vaccination. The gene calls are TRBV6-4 and TRBJ2-1; 13 bases fit TRBD2. This receptor was taken from a man aged 50-60 years who received an inactivated influenza vaccine. CDR3 residues: CASSKGLAGDNEQFF. The CDR3 nucleotides are TGTGCCAGCAGTAAAGGACTAGCGGGGGACAATGAGCAGTTCTTC.